Included here is one T cell receptor beta chain sequence, with context. No antigen is known for it. The investigators sampled blood at baseline, at cycle 4 day 1, and at cycle 7 day 1. With 3 bases removed from V and 1 base from J, the gap between germline ends came to 9 bases. In germline, CDR1 is SNHLY, CDR2 FYNNEI. The CDR3 has 14 residues. The sample is drawn from a study of OX40 agonist ivuxolimab in advanced cancers. Across the whole study: Partial responses were seen in three patients, one with hepatocellular carcinoma and two with cutaneous melanoma. Study results and caveats: CD4+ and CD8+ blood T cells expanded clonally by week 6 at 0.1 to 3.0 mg/kg. On average, a greater number of expanded clones characterised CD8+ T cells relative to CD4+.

Only in-frame clones appear in the TCRdb table, and some are missing; sequencing was by immunoSEQ multiplex PCR. The sample has some 69,000 clones, 88% seen once; the top ten hold around 2.6%. This clonotype originated in an adult with an advanced solid tumor such as melanoma, head and neck, liver or kidney cancer. Here the sequenced sample was CD4+ or CD8+ T cells sorted from blood, taken in a trial of the OX40 agonist ivuxolimab. The gene calls are TRBV2 and TRBJ1-2; D gene uncertain. The CDR3: CASSDARGNYGYTF. The DNA for the CDR3 is TGTGCCAGCAGTGATGCTCGGGGTAACTATGGCTACACCTTC.